The sequence of this TCR beta chain was determined in a study of Ad26.COV2.S vaccination and SARS-CoV-2 variants. About the research overall: The study gave Ad26.COV2.S intramuscularly, once or twice 56 days apart. General study results and limits: Possibly, TCR breadth and depth analyses underestimated total T cell responses. Those who received vaccine or placebo ended up with similar non-spike TCR breadth.

The CDR3 loop spans 15 amino acids. Trimming removed 2 bases at V and 5 bases at J, with 15 bases between. Germline CDR1 reads LNHDA; CDR2 reads SQIVND (reference sequence). Described treatment: around 19 received Ad26.COV2.S at low or high dose, single or two shots; roughly 5 received placebo; per-sample allocation not given. Day 63 after the first injection of vaccine or placebo was the sampling time. Recruitment in Boston yielded a donor of adult age, 18-55 years. Sequencing was performed with immunoSEQ multiplex PCR; in TCRdb, only in-frame clones are kept and a portion is missing. This sample has around 380,000 clones, with about nine tenths found just once. A word on this clone: Its antigen is undetermined.

The clonotype was recovered from a person between 18 and 59 years old who received the Ad26.COV2.S COVID-19 vaccine or a placebo. The sequencing used peripheral blood, collected in a trial of Ad26.COV2.S vaccine versus placebo. The V call is TRBV19, the J call TRBJ1-1; D is undetermined. CDR3 nucleotides: TGTGCCAGTAGTATATCGTCACTCCGAGGGACTGAAGCTTTCTTT. Its protein is CASSISSLRGTEAFF.